This T cell receptor (beta chain) is from a study of identical twins. The study's findings and limits: Researchers reported excess low generation probability among twin-shared out-of-frame alpha sequences. Reduced insertions were recorded for abundant cord blood beta clonotypes, with no such pattern in memory repertoires.

About this clonotype: Its antigen is not identified.

Each donor was a healthy Caucasian. Carrying unique molecular identifiers, the cDNA also gained a universal primer site through template switching. TCRdb re-called the 5' RACE reads with MiXCR, one entry per CDR3 protein. There are approximately 600,000 distinct CDR3 sequences in the sample; around 7.4% occur only once, and over 1.5% lies in the top ten. A further study also used this sample, focusing on yellow fever vaccine responses in identical twins.

The clonotype originates from a woman under 30 in good health. The sequencing sample was made of PBMCs.

CDR3 nucleotides: TGTGCCAGCAGCTTAAAAGCCCTAAAATCTAGCGGTGCGAACACCGGGGAGCTGTTTTTT. This translates into CASSLKALKSSGANTGELFF. This chain joins TRBV11-2 and TRBJ2-2; TRBD2 aligns across 7 bases. Germline values: CDR1 SGHAT, CDR2 FQNNGV. Trimming at V came to 2 bases and at J to 0 bases, leaving 15 bases not matched to a gene. This CDR3 comprises 20 residues.